This paragraph reports one T cell receptor (beta chain). These data are taken from a study of blood T cell repertoires in COVID-19. Study details: Samples came from the United States, Italy and Spain, spanning acute and convalescent COVID-19. The analysed material was cDNA or gDNA that came from T cells, B-cell-depleted T cells, or PBMCs.

CDR3 length: 17 amino acids. Between the trimmed V and J ends, which lost 3 bases and 0 bases, there was a span of 15 bases. CDR1 and CDR2 (germline): MNHEY, SMNVEV (reference sequence). Per the original methods: Estimated nucleated cell counts came from reference gene primer amplification. Assay: immunoSEQ multiplex PCR; the TCRdb copy retains only in-frame clones and omits some. That table gives V, J and clone size, and the DNA gave D and trimming. The sample has about 49,000 clones, 86% seen once; the top ten hold over 4.5%. This TCR came from a middle-aged man with active COVID-19. J is TRBJ2-1 and V is TRBV27, with D perhaps matching TRBD2 (6 bases). The sample consisted of peripheral blood. CDR3 residues: CASSLAGKRASYNEQFF. The CDR3 bases are TGTGCCAGCAGTTTGGCTGGGAAGCGGGCCTCCTACAATGAGCAGTTCTTC.